These T cell receptor beta chains were read from a single sample in a study of molecular identifiers for immune sequencing clone quantification. TCRdb reprocessed the PCR reads via MiXCR and lists one record per CDR3 protein. The data hold about 640,000 distinct CDR3 sequences, with about 20% observed a single time. Sample: naive CD8+ T cells from blood, with Jurkat cell RNA spiked in. These receptors originate from a human donor in good health. Some libraries in this study had Jurkat cell RNA spiked in. CDR3s include the opening cysteine and the closing phenylalanine or tryptophan. A D gene is named only where the DNA matches it firmly. Clone size is not always given. Where it is, it says once, few, many or a class for expanded clones.

TRBD2	many	TRBJ2-7	12	TRBV29-1	CSGGGPGYEQYF	TGCAGCGGGGGGGGACCGGGCTACGAGCAGTACTTC
TRBD2	many	TRBJ2-1	16	TRBV27	CASSHQLALTYNEQFF	TGTGCCAGCAGTCACCAACTAGCGTTAACCTACAATGAGCAGTTCTTC
TRBD1	many	TRBJ2-5	20	TRBV28	CASSLWSRTGMREPQETQYF	TGTGCCAGCAGTTTATGGTCCCGGACAGGGATGAGGGAGCCCCAAGAGACCCAGTACTTC
TRBD1	few	TRBJ1-3	13	TRBV7-8	CASSHDRGDTIYF	TGTGCCAGCAGCCACGACAGGGGTGACACCATATATTTT
.	.	TRBJ1-3	20	TRBV6-5	CASSYHAEGAPGGSGNTIYF	TGTGCCAGCAGTTATCACGCTGAGGGCGCCCCCGGGGGATCTGGAAACACCATATATTTT
TRBD1	.	TRBJ2-7	16	TRBV2	CASSEAWTGNAYEQYF	TGTGCCAGCAGTGAAGCGTGGACAGGGAACGCCTACGAGCAGTACTTC
.	many	TRBJ2-7	13	TRBV29-1	CSVVRDSSYEQYF	TGCAGCGTGGTGAGGGACTCCTCCTACGAGCAGTACTTC
TRBD1	few	TRBJ2-5	16	TRBV6-2/TRBV6-3	CASSYPGQGNGETQYF	TGTGCCAGCAGTTACCCCGGACAGGGGAATGGGGAGACCCAGTACTTC
.	many	TRBJ1-4	14	TRBV6-6	CASTSPATNEKLFF	TGTGCCAGCACAAGTCCCGCAACTAATGAAAAACTGTTTTTT
TRBD1	many	TRBJ1-3	15	TRBV7-9	CASSGRTGSGNTIYF	TGTGCCAGCAGCGGAAGGACAGGCTCTGGAAACACCATATATTTT
.	many	TRBJ1-3	12	TRBV13	CASSLLRNTIYF	TGTGCCAGCAGCTTATTGAGAAACACCATATATTTT
.	few	TRBJ2-7	14	TRBV6-1	CASSRTVVSYEQYF	TGTGCCAGCAGCCGGACAGTTGTCTCCTACGAGCAGTACTTC
.	.	TRBJ1-2	15	TRBV27	CASSEGTDSNYGYTF	TGTGCCAGCAGTGAAGGGACGGACTCTAACTATGGCTACACCTTC
TRBD2	.	TRBJ2-1	16	TRBV6-2/TRBV6-3	CASSYSSGGPYNEQFF	TGTGCCAGCAGTTACAGTAGCGGGGGTCCCTACAATGAGCAGTTCTTC
.	many	TRBJ1-5	12	TRBV7-9	CASSQFNQPQHF	TGTGCCAGCAGCCAATTCAATCAGCCCCAGCATTTT
.	many	TRBJ1-1	15	TRBV4-2	CASSHSFRGDTEAFF	TGTGCCAGCAGCCATTCCTTCAGAGGCGACACTGAAGCTTTCTTT
TRBD2	.	TRBJ2-1	16	TRBV11-2	CASSTGGLSSYNEQFF	TGTGCCAGCAGCACGGGGGGACTGAGCTCCTACAATGAGCAGTTCTTC
.	many	TRBJ2-7	14	TRBV4-1	CASSQRSTPGEQYF	TGCGCCAGCAGCCAAAGGTCCACCCCGGGGGAGCAGTACTTC
.	many	TRBJ2-7	16	TRBV4-1	CASSQASTDLNYEQYF	TGCGCCAGCAGCCAAGCTTCGACGGACCTGAACTACGAGCAGTACTTC
.	many	TRBJ1-2	15	TRBV7-2	CASSLEADTYYGYTF	TGTGCCAGCAGCTTAGAGGCGGACACCTACTATGGCTACACCTTC
.	many	TRBJ2-5	12	TRBV24-1	CATSDRRGTQYF	TGTGCCACCAGTGACCGACGGGGGACCCAGTACTTC
TRBD1	many	TRBJ1-4	15	TRBV5-1	CASSVNRGLNEKLFF	TGCGCCAGCAGCGTAAACAGGGGGTTGAATGAAAAACTGTTTTTT
TRBD2	many	TRBJ2-7	12	TRBV10-3	CAIPREAYEQYF	TGTGCCATCCCGCGGGAGGCCTACGAGCAGTACTTC
.	many	TRBJ2-3	14	TRBV6-2/TRBV6-3	CASRPDGSTDTQYF	TGTGCCAGCAGGCCGGACGGGAGCACAGATACGCAGTATTTT
TRBD2	few	TRBJ2-1	19	TRBV11-2	CASQPRAGGLRVVGNEQFF	TGTGCCAGCCAACCGAGAGCGGGAGGCCTCCGAGTTGTGGGCAATGAGCAGTTCTTC
.	many	TRBJ2-7	14	TRBV19	CASSIRITGYEQYF	TGTGCCAGTAGTATTCGTATCACCGGCTACGAGCAGTACTTC
TRBD1	many	TRBJ1-3	16	TRBV5-1	CASSLDPRGSGNTIYF	TGCGCCAGCAGCTTAGACCCCAGGGGGTCTGGAAACACCATATATTTT
TRBD2	few	TRBJ2-7	16	TRBV12-3/TRBV12-4	CASSPHSGRGVYEQYF	TGTGCCAGCAGTCCCCATAGCGGGAGGGGAGTCTACGAGCAGTACTTC
TRBD2	many	TRBJ2-1	16	TRBV11-2	CASSSTSGGAAYEQFF	TGTGCCAGCAGCTCGACTAGCGGGGGGGCGGCCTATGAGCAGTTCTTC